The T cell receptor (beta chain) under discussion was sequenced for a study of human T cells and chemical hapten exposure. Trimming left V 2 bases short and J 8 bases short, with 15 bases between. Germline V gene lookup returns CDR1 MNHEY and CDR2 SVGEGT. CDR3 size: 14 residues. The study used a library that attached unique molecular identifiers to individual cDNA molecules. TCRdb redid the calling of the RACE reads with MiXCR, one entry per CDR3 protein. This sample has approximately 84,000 distinct CDR3 sequences, with over 8.5% found just once. Time point indicated: healthy volunteer bleed at 6 weeks. The study extracted total RNA from unfractionated whole blood. This clonotype came up a few times.

The chain couples TRBV6-2 or TRBV6-3 to TRBJ1-2; unclear D gene. The TCR sequence derives from a male donor in good health. Some clones in this sample may be carry-over from other donors' samples. The specimen sequenced was whole blood. This chain's CDR3 is CASSYGQSVGGYTF. In DNA, the CDR3 is TGTGCCAGCAGTTACGGGCAGTCAGTAGGCGGCTACACCTTC.